The rows below give T cell receptor beta chains drawn from one sample of a study of T-cell reconstitution after alpha-beta-depleted transplantation in children. TCRdb analysed the PCR reads with MiXCR anew, one entry per CDR3 protein. The sample consists of around 440,000 distinct CDR3 sequences, 15% to 20% of them appearing once. Sequencing used PBMCs, mostly from graft donor cells, obtained 360 days after TCRalphabeta/CD19-depleted stem cell transplant. These TCRs come from a boy younger than two who had a stem cell transplant for Wiskott-Aldrich syndrome, so the T cells may come from the graft donor. Each CDR3 is given with its conserved first and last residue. The D gene is left open where the match is weak. Where a row states a size, it is once, few, many or the class of an expanded clone; other rows omit it.

j_call clone_size v_call d_call cdr3_aa cdr3_nt
TRBJ2-7 few TRBV12-3/TRBV12-4 TRBD1 CASRKGTGPAYEQYF TGTGCCAGCAGGAAGGGGACAGGGCCCGCCTACGAGCAGTACTTC
TRBJ2-3 - TRBV20-1 - CSAHKLWGTDTQYF TGCAGTGCTCATAAATTATGGGGCACAGATACGCAGTATTTT
TRBJ1-6 few TRBV3-1 - CASSHLDSPLHF TGTGCCAGCAGCCATCTGGATTCACCCCTCCACTTT
TRBJ2-7 - TRBV12-3/TRBV12-4 - CASSRQDSYEQYF TGTGCCAGCAGTCGACAGGATTCCTACGAGCAGTACTTC
TRBJ1-2 few TRBV6-1 TRBD1 CASSADRVNYGYTF TGTGCCAGCAGTGCCGACAGGGTAAACTATGGCTACACCTTC
TRBJ2-1 few TRBV3-1 - CASSQSIVNEQFF TGTGCCAGCAGCCAATCAATCGTGAATGAGCAGTTCTTC
TRBJ2-3 - TRBV29-1 - CSVYGLHTQYF TGCAGCGTATACGGGCTACATACGCAGTATTTT
TRBJ1-1 - TRBV18 - CASSPLSGNTEAFF TGTGCCAGCTCACCATTATCTGGGAACACTGAAGCTTTCTTT
TRBJ1-2 few TRBV5-1 - CASSLGSYPLYGYTF TGCGCCAGCAGCTTGGGCTCCTACCCCCTCTATGGCTACACCTTC
TRBJ2-2 - TRBV2 - CASSLMTRSYTGELFF TGTGCCAGCAGTCTCATGACTCGCTCCTACACCGGGGAGCTGTTTTTT
TRBJ2-3 few TRBV7-9 - CASSSGRSYTDTQYF TGTGCCAGCAGCTCCGGCAGAAGCTACACAGATACGCAGTATTTT
TRBJ2-1 many TRBV5-1 - CASSLGRGRNEQFF TGCGCCAGCAGCTTGGGCAGGGGACGCAATGAGCAGTTCTTC
TRBJ2-5 - TRBV27 - CASSYSKTGPKGTQYF TGTGCCAGCAGTTACTCTAAGACGGGGCCTAAAGGAACCCAGTACTTC
TRBJ2-6 few TRBV5-5 - CASSPSRPGANVLTF TGTGCCAGCAGCCCCTCCCGGCCGGGGGCCAACGTCCTGACTTTC
TRBJ2-1 few TRBV9 - CASSVAATRHNEQFF TGTGCCAGCAGCGTAGCCGCTACTCGGCACAATGAGCAGTTCTTC
TRBJ2-7 - TRBV3-1 - CASSQGVLSYEQYF TGTGCCAGCAGCCAGGGGGTTCTTTCCTACGAGCAGTACTTC
TRBJ2-3 few TRBV4-3 TRBD2 CASSQEPGVLAGGPDTQYF TGCGCCAGCAGCCAAGAACCCGGGGTACTAGCGGGAGGGCCAGATACGCAGTATTTT
TRBJ2-7 - TRBV6-5 TRBD2 CASSYSTTSWEQYF TGTGCCAGCAGTTACTCGACGACTAGCTGGGAGCAGTACTTC
TRBJ2-7 few TRBV7-2 - CASSLEAWATYEQYF TGTGCCAGCAGCTTAGAGGCCTGGGCCACCTACGAGCAGTACTTC
TRBJ2-7 - TRBV20-1 - CSARDPPSSYEQYF TGCAGTGCTAGAGATCCCCCCAGCTCCTACGAGCAGTACTTC
TRBJ2-5 - TRBV6-2/TRBV6-3 - CASSYLGRGQETQYF TGTGCCAGCAGTTACTTAGGCCGAGGCCAAGAGACCCAGTACTTC
TRBJ2-1 - TRBV20-1 - CSARLKVISYYNEQFF TGCAGTGCTAGACTTAAGGTCATTAGTTATTACAATGAGCAGTTCTTC
TRBJ2-1 - TRBV28 - CASSLGAADYQEQFF TGTGCCAGCAGTTTAGGGGCAGCGGATTACCAAGAGCAGTTCTTC
TRBJ1-1 many TRBV5-1 - CASSFGQLNTEAFF TGCGCCAGCAGCTTTGGACAGTTGAACACTGAAGCTTTCTTT
TRBJ2-4 few TRBV29-1 - CSAATRRGLAKNIQYF TGCAGCGCTGCAACTAGGAGAGGATTGGCCAAAAACATTCAGTACTTC
TRBJ2-1 - TRBV3-1 TRBD2 CASSQSLRELGNEQFF TGTGCCAGCAGCCAAAGTCTGCGGGAGCTCGGGAATGAGCAGTTCTTC
TRBJ1-5 few TRBV5-1 - CASSLAWNQPQHF TGCGCCAGCAGCTTGGCCTGGAACCAGCCCCAGCATTTT
TRBJ2-7 - TRBV4-1 - CASSHPTGRLHEQYF TGCGCCAGCAGCCACCCTACAGGGAGGCTACACGAGCAGTACTTC
TRBJ2-7 few TRBV7-9 TRBD2 CASSFGAGSEQYF TGTGCCAGCAGCTTCGGAGCGGGATCCGAGCAGTACTTC
TRBJ2-7 - TRBV6-1 - CASRDPGHLPYEQYF TGTGCCAGCAGAGACCCGGGACACCTGCCCTACGAGCAGTACTTC
TRBJ2-3 few TRBV24-1 - CATSDRNSLNTQYF TGTGCCACCAGTGACCGAAACAGTCTGAATACGCAGTATTTT
TRBJ2-2 few TRBV7-7 - CASSLDLQGRDTGELFF TGTGCCAGCAGCCTGGACCTACAAGGAAGAGACACCGGGGAGCTGTTTTTT
TRBJ2-2 - TRBV6-1 - CASSESGAGELFF TGTGCCAGCAGTGAATCAGGGGCCGGGGAGCTGTTTTTT
TRBJ2-7 few TRBV11-1 TRBD1 CASSFPSNPGQGAYEQYF TGTGCCAGCAGCTTTCCTAGTAACCCGGGACAGGGGGCCTACGAGCAGTACTTC
TRBJ1-5 many TRBV3-1 - CASSQDWGSQPQHF TGTGCCAGCAGCCAAGATTGGGGATCTCAGCCCCAGCATTTT
TRBJ1-5 - TRBV24-1 TRBD1 CATSDRQGVFNQPQHF TGTGCCACCAGTGACCGACAGGGAGTGTTTAATCAGCCCCAGCATTTT
TRBJ2-5 - TRBV7-8 TRBD2 CASFFGGGETQYF TGTGCCAGCTTCTTTGGGGGGGGGGAGACCCAGTACTTC
TRBJ2-7 few TRBV11-2 - CASSFYAYEQYF TGTGCCAGCAGCTTTTACGCCTACGAGCAGTACTTC
TRBJ2-1 - TRBV10-3 - CAIRDLGAYNEQFF TGTGCCATCAGGGACCTTGGCGCCTACAATGAGCAGTTCTTC
TRBJ2-1 few TRBV20-1 - CSAIQEGRRAPPYNEQFF TGCAGTGCCATCCAGGAGGGACGGAGGGCCCCCCCCTACAATGAGCAGTTCTTC
TRBJ2-7 few TRBV27 - CASSLSGFTEQYF TGTGCCAGCAGTTTATCGGGGTTCACCGAGCAGTACTTC